This T cell receptor beta chain was profiled in a study of shared clonotypes between healthy human individuals. Study-level results: Researchers sampled only blood; tissue repertoires likely differ.

Comment on this clone: Its antigen is as yet unknown.

An even split of each subset's genomic DNA across several immunoSEQ plates was performed. The assay was immunoSEQ multiplex PCR, and TCRdb's table has in-frame clones only and misses some. Here the sample spans roughly 1,600,000 clones, around 98.5% being singletons. V lost 5 bases, J lost 5 bases, and 11 bases lay in between. CDR3 length equals 12 residues. Germline CDR1 is SGHRS and CDR2 is YFSETQ. The sequence came from a man younger than 40 in good health. J is TRBJ2-7 and V is TRBV5-1; D perhaps matches TRBD2 (6 bases). Sequenced sample: naive CD4+ T cells sorted from blood. The subset: CD45RA+ positively selected. The CDR3 spells CASRREVDEQYF. As DNA, the CDR3 is TGCGCCAGCAGGAGGGAGGTGGACGAGCAGTACTTC.